The rows below give T cell receptor beta chains drawn from one sample of a study of regulatory T cells in long-lasting Graves disease. From the multiplex PCR reads, TCRdb called clonotypes with MiXCR, one entry per CDR3 protein. The sample records hundreds of thousands of distinct CDR3 sequences, roughly 15% being singletons. Separately, the same data were catalogued under a study of T cells in Graves' hyperthyroidism and ophthalmopathy.

The source was peripheral blood mononuclear cells (PBMCs), collected at new diagnosis, from a patient treated with antithyroid drugs. The receptors derive from a woman aged 25 to 39 with Graves disease. Both conserved end residues are part of each CDR3. D genes are given only for firm matches. A clone size is listed for some rows: how often the clone was seen (once, few, many), or a class if it is expanded.

>TRBV11-3|few|TRBJ2-2|.
CASSRYRGTGELFF
TGTGCCAGCAGCCGCTACCGGGGCACCGGGGAGCTGTTTTTT
>TRBV5-1|few|TRBJ2-7|TRBD2
CASSLGTSGEEQYF
TGCGCCAGCAGCTTGGGGACTAGCGGGGAGGAGCAGTACTTC
>TRBV20-1|.|TRBJ2-3|.
CSARDPKSKRNSDTQYF
TGCAGTGCTAGAGACCCGAAATCTAAGCGGAACTCAGATACGCAGTATTTT
>TRBV14|.|TRBJ2-7|.
CASSQKGVRFHEQYF
TGTGCCAGCAGCCAGAAGGGGGTCAGGTTCCACGAGCAGTACTTC
>TRBV20-1|few|TRBJ1-2|TRBD1
CSARDRVFSNYGYTF
TGCAGTGCTAGGGACAGGGTTTTTTCTAACTATGGCTACACCTTC
>TRBV30|many|TRBJ1-5|.
CAWTTTPQQPQHF
TGTGCCTGGACTACGACCCCGCAACAGCCCCAGCATTTT
>TRBV30|many|TRBJ2-2|.
CAWTRGTTNTGELFF
TGTGCCTGGACACGTGGGACAACGAACACCGGGGAGCTGTTTTTT
>TRBV28|many|TRBJ1-5|.
CASRKEGRGNQPQHF
TGTGCCAGCAGGAAAGAAGGGAGGGGCAATCAGCCCCAGCATTTT
>TRBV12-3/TRBV12-4|few|TRBJ2-1|.
CASSPTTKPYNEQFF
TGTGCCAGCAGTCCAACGACTAAGCCGTACAATGAGCAGTTCTTC
>TRBV2|many|TRBJ1-4|.
CASSEERVATNEKLFF
TGTGCCAGCAGTGAAGAACGGGTTGCAACTAATGAAAAACTGTTTTTT
>TRBV6-2/TRBV6-3|many|TRBJ2-1|TRBD2
CASSVFLAGDNEQFF
TGTGCCAGCAGTGTATTTCTAGCGGGAGACAATGAGCAGTTCTTC
>TRBV19|.|TRBJ2-1|TRBD1
CASRPSPGQGANEQFF
TGTGCCAGTAGGCCCTCCCCGGGACAGGGGGCGAATGAGCAGTTCTTC
>TRBV28|.|TRBJ2-1|.
CASSPFSWEQFF
TGTGCCAGCAGCCCCTTCAGCTGGGAGCAGTTCTTC
>TRBV20-1|many|TRBJ2-1|TRBD1
CSARGFGTGESMRQFF
TGCAGTGCTAGAGGATTCGGGACAGGGGAATCAATGAGGCAGTTCTTC
>TRBV5-1|.|TRBJ2-5|.
CASSSEGAPATQYF
TGCGCCAGCAGCTCCGAAGGGGCCCCCGCCACCCAGTACTTC
>TRBV18|.|TRBJ1-2|TRBD1
CASQGAENGYTF
TGTGCCAGTCAGGGGGCTGAGAATGGCTACACCTTC
>TRBV27|once|TRBJ2-2|TRBD1
CASRGVGQGNTGELFF
TGTGCCAGCAGGGGAGTGGGACAGGGTAACACCGGGGAGCTGTTTTTT
>TRBV28|many|TRBJ2-7|.
CASSFEGRYSSYEQYF
TGTGCCAGCAGTTTTGAGGGGCGGTATAGCTCCTACGAGCAGTACTTC
>TRBV24-1|.|TRBJ2-6|.
CATSVPGAGANVLTF
TGTGCCACCAGTGTACCGGGGGCTGGGGCCAACGTCCTGACTTTC
>TRBV19|.|TRBJ1-5|TRBD1
CASSSRQGINQPQHF
TGTGCCAGTAGTTCCAGACAGGGAATCAATCAGCCCCAGCATTTT
>TRBV5-1|many|TRBJ1-1|.
CASSLYAMSTEAFF
TGCGCCAGCAGCTTGTACGCGATGAGCACTGAAGCTTTCTTT
>TRBV29-1|many|TRBJ1-1|.
CSVEGTPDDTEAFF
TGCAGCGTTGAAGGTACACCCGACGACACTGAAGCTTTCTTT
>TRBV6-1|many|TRBJ2-7|.
CASSEGGTYEQYF
TGTGCCAGCAGTGAAGGCGGGACCTACGAGCAGTACTTC
>TRBV29-1|few|TRBJ1-1|.
CSAEDGNTEAFF
TGCAGCGCAGAGGACGGGAACACTGAAGCTTTCTTT
>TRBV30|many|TRBJ1-5|TRBD1
CAAQGDSNQPQHF
TGTGCCGCCCAGGGGGATAGCAATCAGCCCCAGCATTTT
>TRBV7-2|many|TRBJ2-7|TRBD2
CASSPPTSTREQYF
TGTGCCAGCAGCCCCCCGACTAGCACAAGGGAGCAGTACTTC
>TRBV12-5|many|TRBJ1-4|.
CASGLVRGGEKLFF
TGTGCTAGTGGTTTGGTACGTGGGGGCGAAAAACTGTTTTTT
>TRBV12-3/TRBV12-4|many|TRBJ1-5|.
CASSSLGFHSNQPQHF
TGTGCCAGCAGTTCCCTCGGTTTTCATAGCAATCAGCCCCAGCATTTT
>TRBV20-1|many|TRBJ1-6|.
CSARDRVLGSPLHF
TGCAGTGCTAGAGATCGGGTTTTAGGATCACCCCTCCACTTT
>TRBV28|many|TRBJ1-4|.
CASIRGVGEKLFF
TGTGCCAGCATCCGGGGGGTCGGCGAAAAACTGTTTTTT
>TRBV7-6|few|TRBJ1-2|.
CASSLTGASNGYTF
TGTGCCAGCAGCTTGACAGGAGCATCTAATGGCTACACCTTC
>TRBV6-2/TRBV6-3|.|TRBJ2-4|.
CASSYSMVAKNIQYF
TGTGCCAGCAGTTACTCGATGGTAGCCAAAAACATTCAGTACTTC
>TRBV6-2/TRBV6-3|few|TRBJ2-1|TRBD2
CASGREGHNEQFF
TGTGCCAGCGGGCGGGAGGGACACAATGAGCAGTTCTTC
>TRBV5-1|.|TRBJ2-2|.
CASSRGDRNTGELFF
TGCGCCAGCAGCCGGGGGGACAGGAACACCGGGGAGCTGTTTTTT
>TRBV28|many|TRBJ2-3|TRBD2
CASKREATLVGTQYF
TGTGCCAGCAAGCGGGAGGCCACCCTTGTTGGTACGCAGTATTTT
>TRBV6-2/TRBV6-3|.|TRBJ1-1|.
CASSLDRGTAFF
TGTGCCAGCAGTCTCGATCGGGGGACGGCTTTCTTT
>TRBV5-4|many|TRBJ1-1|.
CASSLRVTGQDEAFF
TGTGCCAGCAGCTTGCGTGTAACAGGGCAAGATGAAGCTTTCTTT
>TRBV30|few|TRBJ2-1|.
CAFRGQFF
TGTGCCTTTAGAGGTCAGTTCTTC
>TRBV30|.|TRBJ1-4|TRBD1
CAWKEQGRGTNEKLFF
TGTGCCTGGAAAGAACAGGGGAGAGGGACTAATGAAAAACTGTTTTTT
>TRBV6-1|many|TRBJ2-7|TRBD2
CASSGGLVYEQYF
TGTGCCAGCAGTGGGGGACTAGTCTACGAGCAGTACTTC
>TRBV29-1|.|TRBJ2-1|.
CSVEDNINEQFF
TGCAGCGTTGAAGATAACATAAATGAGCAGTTCTTC
>TRBV27|many|TRBJ2-7|TRBD2
CASSLSGWPESGRRSKQYF
TGTGCCAGCAGTTTATCCGGGTGGCCGGAGAGCGGGAGAAGGTCAAAGCAGTACTTC
>TRBV10-3|many|TRBJ2-7|.
CAIGTLSSYEQYF
TGTGCCATCGGGACATTATCCTCCTACGAGCAGTACTTC
>TRBV7-9|.|TRBJ2-2|.
CASSSSGWGTGELFF
TGTGCCAGCAGCTCGTCGGGGTGGGGCACCGGGGAGCTGTTTTTT
>TRBV11-3|.|TRBJ2-5|TRBD2
CASSQDIAGGETQYF
TGTGCCAGCAGCCAAGATATAGCGGGAGGTGAGACCCAGTACTTC